A single sample gave rise to the 24 T cell receptor beta chains below, sequenced in a study of cytomegalovirus exposure and HLA in healthy donors. The study ran its PCR with 60 Vbeta and 13 Jbeta primers. The table came from immunoSEQ multiplex PCR; TCRdb's copy has only in-frame clones and leaves some out. In the table there are about 140,000 clones, approximately 82% of which are singletons. The specimen was PBMCs. These receptors originate from a man aged 18 to 35 in good health and CMV-seropositive.

The J gene is TRBJ2-5, the V gene TRBV5-4; TRBD1 agrees at 8 bases. V dropped 0 bases and J dropped 5; count of bases not matched to a gene: 6. Germline CDR1 SGHNT, CDR2 YYREEE (reference sequence). The CDR3 covers 15 residues. CDR3: CASSLEGQAGETQYF. In DNA form, the CDR3 reads TGTGCCAGCAGCTTGGAGGGACAGGCGGGGGAGACCCAGTACTTC.

In its sample, this clone was seen a few times. Germline is not matched at one junction end, which may reflect a read error. The CDR3 is CASSVGQQNTGAFF. For the CDR3, the DNA is TGTGCCAGCAGCGTAGGACAGCAGAACACTGGAGCTTTCTTT. The chain has TRBV9 and TRBJ1-1; TRBD1 is a possible D gene (5 bases). The length of the CDR3 is 14 residues. Germline CDR1 SGDLS, CDR2 YYNGEE.

The chain recombines TRBV5-1 with TRBJ2-2; TRBD2 agrees at 7 bases. CDR1 and CDR2 from the germline V gene are SGHRS and YFSETQ. The J segment lost 9 bases and the V segment lost 5 bases, leaving 10 bases of the junction unmatched. The CDR3 is 14 amino acids. The CDR3 is CASSSTSPSRELFF. The CDR3 nucleotides are TGCGCCAGCAGTTCGACTAGCCCTAGCCGGGAGCTGTTTTTT.

V usage is TRBV5-1 and J usage is TRBJ1-5; D is unclear. The germline V gene has CDR1 SGHRS and CDR2 YFSETQ. V dropped 2 bases and J dropped 2 bases, with 8 bases sitting between them. The CDR3 covers 14 residues. The chain's CDR3 is CASSLDSGNQPQHF. The CDR3 region has the DNA TGCGCCAGCAGCTTAGATTCGGGCAATCAGCCCCAGCATTTT.

The V and J genes are TRBV5-1 and TRBJ2-3, with 7 positions matching TRBD1. The CDR3 has 15 residues. V lost 3 bases to trimming and J lost 6 bases; unmatched junction nucleotides: 10. The germline gives CDR1 SGHRS, CDR2 YFSETQ. The CDR3 loop is CASSSPGQLQDTQYF. CDR3 bases: TGCGCCAGCAGCTCTCCGGGACAGCTCCAGGATACGCAGTATTTT.

The CDR3 DNA sequence: TGTGCCAGCAGAACGACAGGGATATATGGCTACACCTTC. Translated: CASRTTGIYGYTF. The chain carries TRBV28 and TRBJ1-2; 7 positions match TRBD1. Germline CDR1 MDHEN, CDR2 SYDVKM. The CDR3 is made up of 13 amino acids. The V gene end was trimmed by 6 bases and the J gene end by 5 bases; junction bases not matched to a gene: 6.

V is TRBV6-1 and J is TRBJ2-7, with D possibly matching TRBD1 (6 bases). V shed 5 bases and J shed 2 bases, with 13 bases lying between them. Germline V gene sequence: CDR1 MNHNS, CDR2 SASEGT. The length of the CDR3 is 14 residues. The CDR3 DNA follows: TGTGCCAGCAGTCAACGGACAGTAACCTACGAGCAGTACTTC. Translated, it gives CASSQRTVTYEQYF.

This clone was picked up one time. The chain links TRBV19 to TRBJ1-5, with 8 positions matching TRBD1. The CDR3 covers 14 residues. Germline CDR1 LNHDA, CDR2 SQIVND (reference sequence). The ends lost 3 bases at V and 9 bases at J; junction bases unmatched: 7. The DNA for the CDR3 is TGTGCCAGTAGTATGAGTACAGGGGGGACGCCCCAGCATTTT. Amino acids: CASSMSTGGTPQHF.

The genes are TRBV10-2 and TRBJ1-4, with D possibly being TRBD1 (6 bases). Trimming cost V 0 bases and J 6 bases, with 14 bases left between them. CDR1 is WSHSY and CDR2 is SAAADI in the germline V gene. The CDR3 has 16 amino acids. CDR3 coding DNA: TGCGCCAGCAGTGAGTCTCCGGGACAAGGACATGAAAAACTGTTTTTT. The encoded protein is CASSESPGQGHEKLFF.

The rearrangement uses TRBV5-6 and TRBJ2-1, with D tentatively TRBD2 (6 bases). Germline CDR1 is SGHDT and CDR2 is YYEEEE. The CDR3 covers 16 residues. V was trimmed by 6 bases and J by 0 bases, leaving 16 bases between them. As DNA, the CDR3 is TGTGCCAGCACCATAGGAGGGTTGAGCTCCTACAATGAGCAGTTCTTC. It yields the protein CASTIGGLSSYNEQFF.

The sample holds a few counts of this clone. The chain is built from TRBV2 and TRBJ2-1, with a weak D call TRBD1 (5 bases). The CDR3 extends over 13 amino acids. Germline CDR1 SNHLY, CDR2 FYNNEI. Trimming shortened V by 8 bases and J by 0 bases, and 8 bases separated the two germline ends. The CDR3 nucleotides are TGTGCCAGCCAGGGCGTCTCCTACAATGAGCAGTTCTTC. This encodes CASQGVSYNEQFF.

The rearrangement uses TRBV7-9 and TRBJ2-7; no clear D. Per germline, CDR1 SEHNR and CDR2 FQNEAQ (reference sequence). The CDR3 is 13 amino acids. Trimming removed 2 bases at V and 3 bases at J, with 8 bases between. The CDR3 DNA is TGTGCCAGCAGCTTATCTTCGAGCTACGAGCAGTACTTC. Protein product: CASSLSSSYEQYF.

The chain combines TRBV28 with TRBJ1-2, with 12 bases identical to TRBD1. J was trimmed by 4 bases and V by 3 bases; bases with no gene match: 6. Germline V gene lookup returns CDR1 MDHEN and CDR2 SYDVKM. The length of the CDR3 is 16 residues. DNA of the CDR3: TGTGCCAGCAGTTTCGGGACAGGGGGCCCTAGCTATGGCTACACCTTC. Its protein is CASSFGTGGPSYGYTF.

V is TRBV27 and J is TRBJ2-1, with 10 bases that match TRBD2. V trimming: 6 bases; J trimming: 5 bases; junction bases outside the gene matches: 7. The CDR3 is 15 amino acids. In germline, CDR1 is MNHEY, CDR2 SMNVEV (reference sequence). This chain's CDR3 is CASSPAGGVHNEQFF. Written as DNA, the CDR3 is TGTGCCAGCAGCCCAGCGGGAGGGGTCCACAATGAGCAGTTCTTC.

The V call is TRBV19, the J call TRBJ1-1; 7 bases line up with TRBD1. This CDR3 comprises 16 residues. The V and J ends lost 7 bases and 0 bases, in that order; junction bases with no gene match: 11. Germline CDR1 and CDR2: LNHDA and SQIVND (reference sequence). CDR3 DNA: TGTGCCAGTACCTCGGGACAGTCCGCCATGAACACTGAAGCTTTCTTT. It yields the protein CASTSGQSAMNTEAFF.

V usage is TRBV19 and J usage is TRBJ1-5; tentative D call: TRBD1 (5 bases). The CDR3 is made up of 13 amino acids. Trimming stripped 3 bases from V and 7 bases from J, with 10 bases between. Germline CDR1 reads LNHDA; CDR2 reads SQIVND (reference sequence). The CDR3 DNA reads as TGTGCCAGTAGTATGGGGGGTGTACAGCCCCAGCATTTT. Residues: CASSMGGVQPQHF.

The rearrangement uses TRBV9 and TRBJ1-1; weak D call: TRBD1 (6 bases). V gave up 0 bases and J gave up 5 bases, with 14 bases separating them. Germline V gene lookup returns CDR1 SGDLS and CDR2 YYNGEE. This CDR3 comprises 15 residues. CDR3 sequence: CASSVGQQGSTEAFF. The CDR3 nucleotides are TGTGCCAGCAGCGTAGGTCAACAGGGAAGTACTGAAGCTTTCTTT.

This clone came up once. The chain has TRBV2 and TRBJ1-3, with D possibly being TRBD1 (5 bases). Trimming left V 8 bases short and J 0 bases short, with 11 bases between. This CDR3 has 14 residues. CDR1 is SNHLY, CDR2 FYNNEI, per germline. The CDR3 DNA sequence: TGTGCCAGCGCGGGGGGAAGCTCTGGAAACACCATATATTTT. Its protein is CASAGGSSGNTIYF.

The chain uses TRBV15 and TRBJ2-2; 7 bases align to TRBD2. Per germline, CDR1 LNHNV and CDR2 YYDKDF (reference sequence). V dropped 3 bases and J dropped 5; count of bases not matched to a gene: 12. The CDR3 totals 17 residues. The CDR3 sequence: CATSSEVGYGRTGELFF. The CDR3 nucleotides read TGTGCCACCAGCAGCGAAGTAGGATACGGGAGGACCGGGGAGCTGTTTTTT.

This clone was picked up a small number of times. V is TRBV28 and J is TRBJ1-5; D remains unclear. CDR3 length: 11 residues. Germline V gene data show CDR1 as MDHEN and CDR2 as SYDVKM. The V end lost 6 bases, the J end lost 6 bases, and 6 bases lay between the germline ends. CDR3 in amino acids: CASSRGQPQHF. DNA of the CDR3: TGTGCCAGCAGCCGGGGTCAGCCCCAGCATTTT. Full variable domain (outside the CDR3, taken from reference TRBV28 and TRBJ1-5): DVKVTQSSRYLVKRTGEKVFLECVQDMDHENMFWYRQDPGLGLRLIYFSYDVKMKEKGDIPEGYSVSREKKERFSLILESASTNQTSMYLCASSRGQPQHFGDGTRLSIL.

V usage is TRBV2 and J usage is TRBJ2-1, with TRBD2 matching 13 bases. The trim removed 6 bases at V and 9 bases at J, leaving 11 bases unmatched. Germline CDR1 is SNHLY and CDR2 is FYNNEI. The CDR3 totals 16 residues. Here the CDR3 reads CASSGAFGLAGVEQFF. CDR3 DNA: TGTGCCAGCAGCGGAGCCTTTGGACTAGCGGGAGTTGAGCAGTTCTTC.

V and J are TRBV7-2 and TRBJ2-2; the match to TRBD1 covers 10 bases. The CDR3 length is 16 residues. Germline V lookup: CDR1 SGHTA, CDR2 FQGNSA. Germline trimming cut 5 bases from V and 6 bases from J; bases unmatched to any gene: 9. In DNA form, the CDR3 reads TGTGCCAGCAGCCCAGGGGGACAGGGGAGTTCCGGGGAGCTGTTTTTT. It codes for CASSPGGQGSSGELFF.

There are a few counts of this clone. This chain uses TRBV5-1 with TRBJ2-5, with D possibly being TRBD2 (5 bases). This CDR3 comprises 15 residues. V gave up 4 bases and J gave up 5 bases, with 18 bases separating them. Germline assignment: CDR1 SGHRS and CDR2 YFSETQ. The CDR3 is CASSPGRENGETQYF. The CDR3 coding sequence is TGCGCCAGCAGCCCCGGACGGGAAAATGGGGAGACCCAGTACTTC.

The chain joins TRBV7-9 to TRBJ2-1; 10 nucleotides match TRBD1. Losses at the gene ends were 7 bases for V and 5 bases for J; bases not matched to a gene: 8. The CDR3 spans 15 residues. The germline V gene encodes CDR1 SEHNR and CDR2 FQNEAQ (reference sequence). In DNA, the CDR3 is TGTGCCAGCATCCTGGGGACAGGGGTCGACAATGAGCAGTTCTTC. It translates to CASILGTGVDNEQFF.